This TCR beta chain was captured by sequencing in a study of blood T cell repertoires in COVID-19. This clone was counted once. The CDR3 has 15 residues. V lost 3 bases, J lost 4 bases, and 8 bases stayed unmatched. CDR1 and CDR2 from the germline V gene are KGHSH and LQKENI. TCRdb's copy holds only in-frame clones and misses some; the assay was immunoSEQ multiplex PCR. Counted here are some 350,000 clones, around nine tenths occurring once; the ten biggest clones make up approximately 7.3%. Sequenced: peripheral blood. This chain joins TRBV18 and TRBJ1-2; 7 bases agree with TRBD1. The TCR comes from a woman aged 70 to 79 with COVID-19, enrolled during active disease. CDR3 sequence reads: CASSPNSQGLYGYTF. The CDR3 DNA reads as TGTGCCAGCTCACCCAACTCACAGGGGCTCTATGGCTACACCTTC.